This TCR beta chain was profiled in a study of cytomegalovirus exposure and HLA in healthy donors. CDR1 and CDR2 (germline): SGDLS, YYNGEE. Trimming took 10 bases from V and 6 from J, leaving 16 bases between them. CDR3 length equals 13 residues. This table comes from immunoSEQ multiplex PCR, and its TCRdb copy is limited to in-frame clones, with some not included. The repertoire holds 120,000 to 150,000 clones, with 86% as singletons. The chain is built from TRBV9 and TRBJ2-2; a possible D gene is TRBD2 (5 bases). Sequencing was performed on PBMCs. This receptor was identified in a man between 18 and 35 years old in good health and CMV-seronegative. In DNA form, the CDR3 reads TGTGCCTCGGAAGGAGGCGGGTCCGGGGAGCTGTTTTTT. This codes for CASEGGGSGELFF.